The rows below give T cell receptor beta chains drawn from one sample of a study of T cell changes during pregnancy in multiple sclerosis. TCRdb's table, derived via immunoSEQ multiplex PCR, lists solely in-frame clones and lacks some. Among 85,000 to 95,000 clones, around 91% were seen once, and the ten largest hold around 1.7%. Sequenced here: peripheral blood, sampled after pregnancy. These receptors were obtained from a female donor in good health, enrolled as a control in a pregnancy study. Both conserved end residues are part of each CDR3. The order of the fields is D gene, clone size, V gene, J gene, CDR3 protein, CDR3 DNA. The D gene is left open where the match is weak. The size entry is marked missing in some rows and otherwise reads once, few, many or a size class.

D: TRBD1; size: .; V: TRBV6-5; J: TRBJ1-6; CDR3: CASRPGQGGFPLHF; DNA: TGTGCCAGCAGACCCGGACAGGGGGGCTTTCCCCTCCACTTT
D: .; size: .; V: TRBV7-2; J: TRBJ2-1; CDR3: CASSPRTGSSYNEQFF; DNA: TGTGCCAGCAGCCCACGGACGGGGAGCTCCTACAATGAGCAGTTCTTC
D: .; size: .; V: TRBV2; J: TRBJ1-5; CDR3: CASRSRGNQPQHF; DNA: TGTGCCAGCAGGAGCAGGGGCAATCAGCCCCAGCATTTT
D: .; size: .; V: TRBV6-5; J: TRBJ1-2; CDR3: CASKPHELNYGYTF; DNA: TGTGCCAGCAAGCCCCATGAATTAAACTATGGCTACACCTTC
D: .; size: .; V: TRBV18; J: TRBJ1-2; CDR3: CASSEQGVYGYTF; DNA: TGTGCCAGCTCGGAACAGGGTGTCTATGGCTACACCTTC
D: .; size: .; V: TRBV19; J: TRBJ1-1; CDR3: CASSRVRDTNTEAFF; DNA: TGTGCCAGTAGTAGGGTCAGGGACACGAACACTGAAGCTTTCTTT
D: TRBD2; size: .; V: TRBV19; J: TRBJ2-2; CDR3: CAGLAGNTGELFF; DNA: TGTGCCGGGCTAGCGGGAAACACCGGGGAGCTGTTTTTT
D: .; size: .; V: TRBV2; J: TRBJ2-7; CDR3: CASRQYRDEQYF; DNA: TGTGCCAGCAGGCAATACAGGGACGAGCAGTACTTC
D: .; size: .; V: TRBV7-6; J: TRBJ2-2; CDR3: CASSLRRQANTGELFF; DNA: TGTGCCAGCAGCTTACGGCGACAGGCTAACACCGGGGAGCTGTTTTTT
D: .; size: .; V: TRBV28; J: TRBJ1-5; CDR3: CASSAYFNQPQHF; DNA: TGTGCCAGCAGTGCGTACTTTAATCAGCCCCAGCATTTT
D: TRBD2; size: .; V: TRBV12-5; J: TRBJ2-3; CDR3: CASGFSGSTDTQYF; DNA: TGTGCTAGTGGTTTTAGCGGGAGCACAGATACGCAGTATTTT
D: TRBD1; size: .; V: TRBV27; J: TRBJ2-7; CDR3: CASGDRIYYEQYF; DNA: TGTGCCAGTGGGGACAGAATATACTACGAGCAGTACTTC
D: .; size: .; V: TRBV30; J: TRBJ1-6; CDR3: CAWRKGPHSYNSPLHF; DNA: TGTGCCTGGAGGAAGGGGCCCCACTCCTATAATTCACCCCTCCACTTT
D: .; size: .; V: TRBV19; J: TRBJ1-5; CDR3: CASSIARTPYSNQPQHF; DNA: TGTGCCAGTAGTATAGCCCGGACACCTTATAGCAATCAGCCCCAGCATTTT
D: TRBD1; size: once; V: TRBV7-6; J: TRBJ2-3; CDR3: CASSVTGSGTDTQYF; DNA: TGTGCCAGCAGCGTGACAGGGTCAGGCACAGATACGCAGTATTTT
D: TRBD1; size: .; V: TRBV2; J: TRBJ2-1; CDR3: CASKTGGTGGEQFF; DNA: TGTGCCAGCAAGACAGGGGGCACAGGGGGTGAGCAGTTCTTC
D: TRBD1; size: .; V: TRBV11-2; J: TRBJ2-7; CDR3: CASSPPQGALIYEQYF; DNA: TGTGCCAGCAGCCCACCCCAGGGGGCCCTCATCTACGAGCAGTACTTC
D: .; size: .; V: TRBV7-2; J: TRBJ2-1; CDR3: CASENREESYNEQFF; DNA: TGTGCCAGCGAGAACCGGGAAGAGTCCTACAATGAGCAGTTCTTC
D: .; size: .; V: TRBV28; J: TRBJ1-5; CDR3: CASSLTGYSNQPQHF; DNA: TGTGCCAGCAGTTTAACAGGGTATAGCAATCAGCCCCAGCATTTT
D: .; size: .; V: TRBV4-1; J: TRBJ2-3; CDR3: CASSQDRVRGDTQYF; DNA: TGCGCCAGCAGCCAAGATCGAGTCCGGGGAGATACGCAGTATTTT
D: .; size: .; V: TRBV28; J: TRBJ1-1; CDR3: CASSPSTGNTEAFF; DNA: TGTGCCAGCAGTCCATCAACCGGGAACACTGAAGCTTTCTTT
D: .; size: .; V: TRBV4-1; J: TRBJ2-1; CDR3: CASSPTQGYNEQFF; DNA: TGCGCCAGCAGCCCCACCCAGGGGTACAATGAGCAGTTCTTC
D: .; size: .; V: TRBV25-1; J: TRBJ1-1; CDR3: CASSEGGYQGSTEAFF; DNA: TGTGCCAGCAGTGAGGGAGGGTATCAGGGGAGCACTGAAGCTTTCTTT
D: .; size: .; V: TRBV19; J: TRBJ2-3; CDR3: CASNRQNRGGDTQYF; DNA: TGTGCCAGTAATAGACAAAACAGAGGAGGGGATACGCAGTATTTT
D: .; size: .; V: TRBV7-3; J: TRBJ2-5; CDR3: CASSLRSGYQETQYF; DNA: TGTGCCAGCAGCTTAAGGTCCGGGTACCAAGAGACCCAGTACTTC